One sample yielded the 16 T cell receptor beta chains listed below, sequenced in a study of T cells after yellow fever vaccination. TCRdb redid the calling of the 5' RACE reads with MiXCR, one entry per CDR3 protein. Among about 370,000 distinct CDR3 sequences listed, more than 9% were seen once. Here the sequenced sample was PBMCs, taken on the day of the first yellow fever vaccination. These receptors were collected from a man aged 18 to 30 who received the YFV17D yellow fever vaccine.

The V gene is TRBV12-3 or TRBV12-4, the J gene TRBJ1-1; 7 bases fit TRBD1. CDR3 length: 14 residues. The V segment lost 6 bases and the J segment 5 bases; nucleotides outside the gene matches: 9. CDR3 amino acids: CASRGTVDRTEAFF. The CDR3 DNA follows: TGTGCCAGCAGGGGGACAGTGGATCGTACTGAAGCTTTCTTT.

The rearrangement uses TRBV4-2 and TRBJ2-3, with 11 positions matching TRBD2. Germline V gene sequence: CDR1 LGHNA, CDR2 YNFKEQ. V lost 4 bases and J lost 2; bases outside the gene matches: 11. The CDR3 sequence is 18 residues long. In DNA form, the CDR3 reads TGTGCCAGCAGCCCGGGACTAGCGGCCCAGAGGTACACAGATACGCAGTATTTT. The encoded protein is CASSPGLAAQRYTDTQYF.

The chain carries TRBV12-3 or TRBV12-4 and TRBJ1-5; no clear D. The CDR3 runs to 13 residues. V was shortened by 3 bases and J by 3 bases, with 6 bases between the two germline ends. The CDR3 coding sequence is TGTGCCAGCAGTTTCAGTGTCAATCAGCCCCAGCATTTT. Translated, it gives CASSFSVNQPQHF.

The chain has TRBV7-9 and TRBJ2-2; a possible D gene is TRBD2 (5 bases). CDR1 is SEHNR and CDR2 is FQNEAQ in the germline V gene (reference sequence). The CDR3 loop spans 16 amino acids. The ends were cut back, 1 base at V and 3 bases at J, with 12 bases in the middle. In DNA form, the CDR3 reads TGTGCCAGCAGCTTAGGGGCTAGCTTGGACACCGGGGAGCTGTTTTTT. This codes for CASSLGASLDTGELFF.

The table lists this clonotype with a few counts. The chain has TRBV12-3 or TRBV12-4 and TRBJ2-4; TRBD1 matches at 7 bases. The CDR3 extends over 15 amino acids. V dropped 6 bases and J dropped 0; count of bases not matched to a gene: 5. The CDR3 DNA reads as TGTGCCAGCAGCCTACAGGGGATAGCCAAAAACATTCAGTACTTC. Its translation: CASSLQGIAKNIQYF.

The chain couples TRBV19 to TRBJ2-5; D perhaps matches TRBD2 (5 bases). Germline CDR1 reads LNHDA; CDR2 reads SQIVND (reference sequence). With 3 bases removed from V and 4 bases from J, the gap between germline ends came to 12 bases. The CDR3 contains 14 residues. The CDR3 region has the DNA TGTGCCAGTAGTATCAGCCTAGCTGGAGAGACCCAGTACTTC. It codes for CASSISLAGETQYF.

The chain carries TRBV29-1 and TRBJ2-3; 9 bases map to TRBD2. Germline assignment: CDR1 SQVTM and CDR2 ANQGSEA. The V gene end was trimmed by 5 bases and the J gene end by 4 bases; junction bases not matched to a gene: 1. The CDR3 contains 12 residues. In nucleotides, the CDR3 is TGCAGCGTTCGGACTAGCGCAGATACGCAGTATTTT. Translation gives CSVRTSADTQYF.

This clonotype was detected many times. The J gene is TRBJ2-5, the V gene TRBV2, with D perhaps matching TRBD1 (6 bases). The CDR3 totals 13 residues. V was shortened by 4 bases and J by 1 base, with 7 bases between the two germline ends. Germline CDR1 and CDR2: SNHLY and FYNNEI. CDR3 residues: CASSVQGQETQYF. The CDR3 DNA is TGTGCCAGCAGTGTACAGGGCCAAGAGACCCAGTACTTC.

The chain recombines TRBV5-1 with TRBJ1-6; D uncertain. V was clipped by 4 bases and J by 7 bases, with 15 bases between them. CDR1 is SGHRS, CDR2 YFSETQ, per germline. The CDR3 length is 15 residues. The CDR3 bases are TGCGCCAGCAGCGACGACACCTCGCCAAATTCACCCCTCCACTTT. Residues: CASSDDTSPNSPLHF. Drawing the rest from reference TRBV5-1 and TRBJ1-6, the complete variable domain is KAGVTQTPRYLIKTRGQQVTLSCSPISGHRSVSWYQQTPGQGLQFLFEYFSETQRNKGNFPGRFSGRQFSNSRSEMNVSTLELGDSALYLCASSDDTSPNSPLHFGNGTRLTVT.

This clonotype was found many times. The genes are TRBV7-2 and TRBJ2-3; D gene ambiguous. The CDR3 is made up of 13 amino acids. With 4 bases removed from V and 6 bases from J, the gap between germline ends came to 11 bases. The germline CDR1 and CDR2 sequences are SGHTA and FQGNSA. The CDR3 loop reads CASSSPFPDTQYF. The CDR3 DNA is TGTGCCAGCAGCTCTCCTTTTCCCGATACGCAGTATTTT. The whole variable domain, filled in from reference TRBV7-2 and TRBJ2-3, reads GAGVSQSPSNKVTEKGKDVELRCDPISGHTALYWYRQSLGQGLEFLIYFQGNSAPDKSGLPSDRFSAERTGGSVSTLTIQRTQQEDSAVYLCASSSPFPDTQYFGPGTRLTVL.

This clonotype showed up many times. The chain uses TRBV7-9 and TRBJ2-7; D may match TRBD1 or TRBD2 (6 bases each). CDR1 and CDR2 from the germline V gene are SEHNR and FQNEAQ (reference sequence). There are 14 residues in the CDR3. The V and J ends lost 1 base and 6 bases respectively, with 13 bases between them. The DNA of the CDR3 is TGTGCCAGCAGCTTAGGATCGGGGGCGCTCGAGCAGTACTTC. The encoded protein is CASSLGSGALEQYF.

V usage is TRBV12-3 or TRBV12-4 and J usage is TRBJ2-5; TRBD2 agrees at 15 bases. Unmatched junction bases numbered 15, after V lost 6 bases and J lost 4 bases. This CDR3 is built from 19 residues. The CDR3 reads CASSSPLGLAGGPRETQYF. CDR3 bases: TGTGCCAGCAGCAGCCCTCTGGGACTAGCGGGGGGACCCCGAGAGACCCAGTACTTC.

The table lists this clonotype with many counts. This chain links TRBV5-4 with TRBJ2-1; possibly TRBD1 for D (5 bases). This CDR3 comprises 14 residues. Germline CDR1 is SGHNT and CDR2 is YYREEE (reference sequence). V was cut by 3 bases and J by 6 bases, with 13 bases left in between. The CDR3 spells CASSYGPGINEQFF. DNA for the CDR3: TGTGCCAGCAGCTACGGACCAGGGATCAATGAGCAGTTCTTC.

This clonotype was found a few times. J is TRBJ1-2 and V is TRBV7-6; tentatively, D is TRBD1 (6 bases). This CDR3 is 15 amino acids long. Germline V gene data show CDR1 as SGHVS and CDR2 as FNYEAQ. V was trimmed by 5 bases and J by 2 bases, leaving 15 bases between them. CDR3 sequence: CASSDPQGLNYGYTF. CDR3 coding DNA: TGTGCCAGCAGCGACCCGCAGGGGTTGAACTATGGCTACACCTTC.

The chain uses TRBV23-1 and TRBJ2-1; 7 nucleotides match TRBD1. TRBV23-1 is labeled an ORF, and its function is uncertain. This CDR3 contains 15 residues. With V trimmed by 6 bases and J by 5 bases, 10 bases remained unmatched. CDR3 amino acids: CASSQRQGTDNEQFF. The CDR3, as DNA: TGCGCCAGCAGCCAAAGACAGGGAACGGACAATGAGCAGTTCTTC.

This clonotype was seen only a few times. The chain joins TRBV18 to TRBJ2-5, with D perhaps TRBD1 or TRBD2 (5 bases each). The germline V gene encodes CDR1 KGHSH and CDR2 LQKENI. Deletions cut 4 bases from V and 0 bases from J, with 12 bases between. CDR3 length: 15 residues. The CDR3 reads CASSQGRGHQETQYF. The CDR3 DNA is TGTGCCAGCTCACAGGGACGGGGACACCAAGAGACCCAGTACTTC.